This T cell receptor (beta chain) comes out of a study of CD8 T cells in Susac syndrome. Study-level background: Patients with Susac syndrome were therapy-naive, on corticosteroids, or on intravenous immunoglobulin alone at the time that blood was drawn.

Germline CDR1 is DFQATT and CDR2 is SNEGSKA (reference sequence). The CDR3 consists of 15 residues. Trimming removed 5 bases from V and 0 bases from J, with 14 bases in between. Random hexamers were used to reverse transcribe roughly 0.45 to 1 ug of RNA. One entry per CDR3 protein, called by TCRdb with MiXCR from the immunoSEQ multiplex PCR reads. Of about 190,000 distinct CDR3 sequences listed, approximately 95% are singletons. The sample comprised CD8+ T cells from PBMCs. This sequence joins TRBV20-1 and TRBJ1-3; D gene uncertain. This sequence was found in a human donor with Susac syndrome. Here the CDR3 reads CSALRHATSGNTIYF. CDR3 sequence (DNA): TGCAGTGCTCTTCGACACGCCACCTCTGGAAACACCATATATTTT.